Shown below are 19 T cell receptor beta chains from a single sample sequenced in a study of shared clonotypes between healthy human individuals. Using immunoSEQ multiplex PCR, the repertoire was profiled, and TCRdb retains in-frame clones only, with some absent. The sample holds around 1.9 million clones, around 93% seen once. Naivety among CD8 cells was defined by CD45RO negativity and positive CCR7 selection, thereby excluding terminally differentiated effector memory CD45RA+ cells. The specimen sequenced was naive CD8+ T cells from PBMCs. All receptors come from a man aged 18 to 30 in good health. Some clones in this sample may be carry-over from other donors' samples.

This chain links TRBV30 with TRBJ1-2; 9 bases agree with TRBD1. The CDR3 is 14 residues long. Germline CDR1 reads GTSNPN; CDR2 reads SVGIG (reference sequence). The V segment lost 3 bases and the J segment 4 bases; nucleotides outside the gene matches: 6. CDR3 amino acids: CAWRKMGQGYGYTF. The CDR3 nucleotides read TGTGCCTGGAGGAAGATGGGACAGGGCTATGGCTACACCTTC. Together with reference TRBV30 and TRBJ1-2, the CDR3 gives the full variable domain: SQTIHQWPATLVQPVGSPLSLECTVEGTSNPNLYWYRQAAGRGLQLLFYSVGIGQISSEVPQNLSASRPQDRQFILSSKKLLLSDSGFYLCAWRKMGQGYGYTFGSGTRLTVV.

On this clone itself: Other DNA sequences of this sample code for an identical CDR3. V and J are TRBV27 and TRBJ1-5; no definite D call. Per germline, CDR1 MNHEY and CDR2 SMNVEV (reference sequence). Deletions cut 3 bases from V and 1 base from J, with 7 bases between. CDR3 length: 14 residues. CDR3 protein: CASSLAGSNQPQHF. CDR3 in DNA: TGTGCCAGCAGTTTGGCGGGGAGCAATCAGCCCCAGCATTTT.

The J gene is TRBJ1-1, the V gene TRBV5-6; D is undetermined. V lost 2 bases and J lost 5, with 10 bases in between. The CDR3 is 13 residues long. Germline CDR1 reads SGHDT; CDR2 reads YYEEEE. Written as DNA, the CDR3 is TGTGCCAGCAGCTTACGGAGTAGGACTGAAGCTTTCTTT. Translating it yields CASSLRSRTEAFF.

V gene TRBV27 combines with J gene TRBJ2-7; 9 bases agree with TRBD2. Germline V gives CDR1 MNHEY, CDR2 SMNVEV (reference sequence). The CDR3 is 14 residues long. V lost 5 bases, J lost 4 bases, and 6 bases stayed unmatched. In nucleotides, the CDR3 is TGTGCCAGCAGTCACGGGCGGGAGGGGTACGAGCAGTACTTC. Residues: CASSHGREGYEQYF.

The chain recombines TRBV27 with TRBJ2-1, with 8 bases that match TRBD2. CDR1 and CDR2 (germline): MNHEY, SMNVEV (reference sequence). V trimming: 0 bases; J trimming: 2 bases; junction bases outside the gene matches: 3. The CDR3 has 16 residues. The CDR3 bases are TGTGCCAGCAGTTTATCGGGGGGACTAGCCTACAATGAGCAGTTCTTC. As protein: CASSLSGGLAYNEQFF.

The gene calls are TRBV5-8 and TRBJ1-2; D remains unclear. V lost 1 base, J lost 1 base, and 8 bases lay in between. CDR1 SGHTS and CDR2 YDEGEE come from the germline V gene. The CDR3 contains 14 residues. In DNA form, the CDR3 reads TGTGCCAGCAGCTTGATGGGTGGTAACTATGGCTACACCTTC. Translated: CASSLMGGNYGYTF.

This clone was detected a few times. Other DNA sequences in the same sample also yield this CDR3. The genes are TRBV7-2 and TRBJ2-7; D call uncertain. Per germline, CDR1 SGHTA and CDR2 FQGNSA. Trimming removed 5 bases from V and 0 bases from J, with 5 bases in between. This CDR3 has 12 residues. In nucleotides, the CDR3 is TGTGCCAGCAGCCGTCTCTCCTACGAGCAGTACTTC. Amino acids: CASSRLSYEQYF.

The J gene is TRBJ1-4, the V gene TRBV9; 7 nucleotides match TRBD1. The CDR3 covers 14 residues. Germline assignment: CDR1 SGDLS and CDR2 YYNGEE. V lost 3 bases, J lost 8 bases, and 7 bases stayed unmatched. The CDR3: CASSGGQAGEKLFF. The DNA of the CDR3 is TGTGCCAGCAGCGGAGGACAGGCGGGGGAAAAACTGTTTTTT.

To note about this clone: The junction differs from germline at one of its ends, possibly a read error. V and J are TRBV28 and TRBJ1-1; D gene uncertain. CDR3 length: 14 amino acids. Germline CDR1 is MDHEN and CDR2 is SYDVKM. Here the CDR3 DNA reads TGTGCCAGCAGCCGACCACAGAGGAACTCTGAAGCTTTCTTT. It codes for CASSRPQRNSEAFF.

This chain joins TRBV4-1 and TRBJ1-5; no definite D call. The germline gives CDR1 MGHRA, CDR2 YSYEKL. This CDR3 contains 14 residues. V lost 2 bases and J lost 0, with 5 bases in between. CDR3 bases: TGCGCCAGCAGCCAAACAGCTAGCAATCAGCCCCAGCATTTT. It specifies CASSQTASNQPQHF.

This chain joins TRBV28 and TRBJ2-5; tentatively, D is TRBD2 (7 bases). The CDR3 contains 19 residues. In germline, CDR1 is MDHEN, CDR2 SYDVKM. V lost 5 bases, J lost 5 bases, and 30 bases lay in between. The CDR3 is CASSPEGGGPGRIWETQYF. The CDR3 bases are TGTGCCAGCAGTCCAGAGGGGGGGGGACCTGGGAGAATTTGGGAGACCCAGTACTTC.

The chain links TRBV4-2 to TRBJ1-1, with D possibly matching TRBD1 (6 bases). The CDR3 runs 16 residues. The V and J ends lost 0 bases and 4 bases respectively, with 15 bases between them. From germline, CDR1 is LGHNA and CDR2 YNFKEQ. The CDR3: CASSQDRGGGSTEAFF. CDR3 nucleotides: TGTGCCAGCAGCCAAGATCGAGGAGGGGGGAGCACTGAAGCTTTCTTT.

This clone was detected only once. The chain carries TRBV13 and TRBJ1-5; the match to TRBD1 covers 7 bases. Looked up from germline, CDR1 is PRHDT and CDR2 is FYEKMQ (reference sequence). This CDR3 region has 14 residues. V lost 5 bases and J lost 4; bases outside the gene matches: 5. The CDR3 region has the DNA TGTGCCAGCAGCATTCGACAGGGAAATCAGCCCCAGCATTTT. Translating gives CASSIRQGNQPQHF.

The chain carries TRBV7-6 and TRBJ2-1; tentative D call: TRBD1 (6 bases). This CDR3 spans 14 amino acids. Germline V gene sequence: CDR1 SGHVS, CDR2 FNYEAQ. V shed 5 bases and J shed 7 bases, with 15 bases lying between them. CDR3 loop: CASSLQTGGNEQFF. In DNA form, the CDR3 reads TGTGCCAGCAGCCTCCAGACAGGCGGAAATGAGCAGTTCTTC.

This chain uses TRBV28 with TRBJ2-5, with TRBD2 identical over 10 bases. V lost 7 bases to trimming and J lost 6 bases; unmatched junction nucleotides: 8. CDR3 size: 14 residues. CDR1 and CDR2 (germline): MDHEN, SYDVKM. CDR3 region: CASNSGGRLKTQYF. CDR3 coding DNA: TGTGCCAGCAATAGCGGGGGGCGTTTGAAGACCCAGTACTTC. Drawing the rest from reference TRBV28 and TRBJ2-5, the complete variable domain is DVKVTQSSRYLVKRTGEKVFLECVQDMDHENMFWYRQDPGLGLRLIYFSYDVKMKEKGDIPEGYSVSREKKERFSLILESASTNQTSMYLCASNSGGRLKTQYFGPGTRLLVL.

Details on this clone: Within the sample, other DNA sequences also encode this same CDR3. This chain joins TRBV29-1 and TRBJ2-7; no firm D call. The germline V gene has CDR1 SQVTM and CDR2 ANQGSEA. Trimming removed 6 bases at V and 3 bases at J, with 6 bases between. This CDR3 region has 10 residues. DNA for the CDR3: TGCAGCGTCGTAGACTACGAGCAGTACTTC. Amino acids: CSVVDYEQYF.

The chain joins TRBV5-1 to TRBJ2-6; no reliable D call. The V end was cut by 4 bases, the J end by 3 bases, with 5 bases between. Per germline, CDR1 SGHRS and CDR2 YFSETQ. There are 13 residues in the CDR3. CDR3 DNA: TGCGCCAGCAGCGCTTATGGGGCCAACGTCCTGACTTTC. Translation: CASSAYGANVLTF.

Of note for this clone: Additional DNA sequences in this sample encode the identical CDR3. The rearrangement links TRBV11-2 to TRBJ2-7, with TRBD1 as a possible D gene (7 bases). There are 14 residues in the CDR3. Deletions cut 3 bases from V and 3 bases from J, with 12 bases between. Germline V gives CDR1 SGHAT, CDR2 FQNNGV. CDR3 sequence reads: CASSFGGGSYEQYF. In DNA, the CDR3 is TGTGCCAGCAGCTTCGGAGGGGGCAGCTACGAGCAGTACTTC.

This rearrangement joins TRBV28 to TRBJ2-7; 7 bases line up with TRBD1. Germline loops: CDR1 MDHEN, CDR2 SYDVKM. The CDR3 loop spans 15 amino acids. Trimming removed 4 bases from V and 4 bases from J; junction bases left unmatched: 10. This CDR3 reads CASSSPGTAPYEQYF. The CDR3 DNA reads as TGTGCCAGCAGTTCACCCGGGACAGCCCCGTACGAGCAGTACTTC.